The present T cell receptor beta chain was sequenced within a study of CD8 T cells in ankylosing spondylitis. The study, taken as a whole, reports: Disease-linked clones reportedly showed significant enrichment in matched ankylosing spondylitis synovial fluid. Characteristic of ankylosing spondylitis blood, it appeared, was a TCR beta motif comprising several highly homologous variants. In peripheral blood, disease-linked CD8+ clones occurred at relatively low frequencies.

With respect to this clonotype: What it recognizes is unknown.

CDR3 length: 13 residues. CDR1 and CDR2 (germline): GTSNPN, SVGIG (reference sequence). Trimming pared 0 bases from V and 4 bases from J, leaving 9 bases between. TCR beta libraries were made by quantitative 5'-RACE with molecular barcodes. Using its own MiXCR run on the 5' RACE reads, TCRdb lists one record per CDR3 protein. The sample yields 400,000 to 450,000 distinct CDR3 sequences, approximately 17% seen once. This clonotype was obtained from a male donor with ankylosing spondylitis. The sample consisted of blood, either unsorted or a sorted T cell fraction (not recorded which). The chain recombines TRBV30 with TRBJ1-2; D is unclear. The CDR3 protein is CAWSVSMTYGYTF. The CDR3 DNA reads TGTGCCTGGAGTGTCTCCATGACCTATGGCTACACCTTC.